Described below is a single T cell receptor beta chain sequence and its context. CDR3 length equals 13 residues. Trimming stripped 1 base from V and 4 bases from J, with 6 bases between. Per the germline V gene, CDR1 is LGHDT and CDR2 is YNNKEL (reference sequence). TCRdb's table, derived via immunoSEQ multiplex PCR, lists solely in-frame clones and lacks some. The table has 300,000 or so clones, 87% seen once; the top ten hold approximately 1.5%. This entry comes from a study of blood T cell repertoires in COVID-19. Sequenced: peripheral blood. This sequence joins TRBV3-1 (or the pseudogene TRBV3-2) and TRBJ2-3; no definite D call. The TCR was taken from a woman aged 35 to 49 who had recovered from COVID-19. The chain's CDR3 is CASSQGLPDTQYF. CDR3 coding DNA: TGTGCCAGCAGCCAAGGTCTCCCAGATACGCAGTATTTT.